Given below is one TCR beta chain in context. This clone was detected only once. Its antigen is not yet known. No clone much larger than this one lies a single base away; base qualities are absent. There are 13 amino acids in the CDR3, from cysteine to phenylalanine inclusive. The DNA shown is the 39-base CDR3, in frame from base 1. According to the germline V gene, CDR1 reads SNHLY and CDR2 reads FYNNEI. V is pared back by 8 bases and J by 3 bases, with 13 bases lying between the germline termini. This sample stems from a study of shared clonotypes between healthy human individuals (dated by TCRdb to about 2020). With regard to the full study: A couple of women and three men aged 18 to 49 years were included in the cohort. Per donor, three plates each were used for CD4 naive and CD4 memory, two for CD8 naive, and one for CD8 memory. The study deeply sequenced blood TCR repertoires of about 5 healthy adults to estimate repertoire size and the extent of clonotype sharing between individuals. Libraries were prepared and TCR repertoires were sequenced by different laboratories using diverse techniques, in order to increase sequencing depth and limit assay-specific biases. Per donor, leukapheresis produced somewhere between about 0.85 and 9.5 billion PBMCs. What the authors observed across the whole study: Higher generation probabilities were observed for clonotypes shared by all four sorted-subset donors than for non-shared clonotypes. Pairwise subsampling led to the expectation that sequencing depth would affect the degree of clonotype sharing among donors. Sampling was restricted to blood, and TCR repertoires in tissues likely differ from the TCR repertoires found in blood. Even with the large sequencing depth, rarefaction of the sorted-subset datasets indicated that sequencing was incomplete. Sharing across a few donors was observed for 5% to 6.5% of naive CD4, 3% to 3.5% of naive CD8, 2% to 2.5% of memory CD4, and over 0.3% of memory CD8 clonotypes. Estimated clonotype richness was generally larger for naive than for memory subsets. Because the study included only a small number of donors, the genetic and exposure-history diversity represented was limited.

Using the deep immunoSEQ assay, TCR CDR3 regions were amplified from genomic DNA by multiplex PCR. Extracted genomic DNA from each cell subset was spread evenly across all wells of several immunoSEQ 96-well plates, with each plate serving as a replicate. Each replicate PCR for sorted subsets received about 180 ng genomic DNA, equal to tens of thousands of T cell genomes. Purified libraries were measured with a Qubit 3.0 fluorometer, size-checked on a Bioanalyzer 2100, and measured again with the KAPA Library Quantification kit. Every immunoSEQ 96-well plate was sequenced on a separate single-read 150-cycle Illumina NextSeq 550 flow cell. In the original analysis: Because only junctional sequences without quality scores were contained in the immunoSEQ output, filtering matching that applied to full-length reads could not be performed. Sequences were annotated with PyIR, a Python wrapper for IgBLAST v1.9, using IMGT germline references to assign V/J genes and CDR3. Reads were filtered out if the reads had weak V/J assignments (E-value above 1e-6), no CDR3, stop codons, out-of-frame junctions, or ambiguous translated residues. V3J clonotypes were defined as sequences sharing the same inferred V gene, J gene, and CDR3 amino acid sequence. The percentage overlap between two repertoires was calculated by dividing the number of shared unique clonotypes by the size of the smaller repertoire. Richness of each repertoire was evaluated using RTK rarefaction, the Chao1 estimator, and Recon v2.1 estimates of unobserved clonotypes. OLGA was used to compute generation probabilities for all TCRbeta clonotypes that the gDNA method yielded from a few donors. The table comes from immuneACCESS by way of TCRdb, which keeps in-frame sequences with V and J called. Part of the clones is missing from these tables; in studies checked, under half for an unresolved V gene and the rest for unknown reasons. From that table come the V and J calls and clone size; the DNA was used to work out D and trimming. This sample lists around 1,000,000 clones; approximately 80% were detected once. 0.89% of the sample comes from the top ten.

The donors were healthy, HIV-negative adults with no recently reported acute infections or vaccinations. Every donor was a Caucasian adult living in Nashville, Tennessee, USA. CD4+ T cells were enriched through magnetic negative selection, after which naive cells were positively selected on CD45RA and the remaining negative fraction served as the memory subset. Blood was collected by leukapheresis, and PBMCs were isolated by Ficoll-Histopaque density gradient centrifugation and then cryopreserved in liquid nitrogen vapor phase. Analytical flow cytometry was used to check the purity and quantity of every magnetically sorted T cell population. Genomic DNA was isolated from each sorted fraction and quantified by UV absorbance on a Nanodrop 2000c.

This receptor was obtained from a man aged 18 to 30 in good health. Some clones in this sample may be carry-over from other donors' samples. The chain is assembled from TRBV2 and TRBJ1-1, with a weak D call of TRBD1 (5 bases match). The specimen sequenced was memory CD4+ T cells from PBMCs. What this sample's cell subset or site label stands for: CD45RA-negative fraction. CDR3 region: CASGGESHTEAFF. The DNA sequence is TGTGCCAGCGGGGGGGAATCTCACACTGAAGCTTTCTTT.